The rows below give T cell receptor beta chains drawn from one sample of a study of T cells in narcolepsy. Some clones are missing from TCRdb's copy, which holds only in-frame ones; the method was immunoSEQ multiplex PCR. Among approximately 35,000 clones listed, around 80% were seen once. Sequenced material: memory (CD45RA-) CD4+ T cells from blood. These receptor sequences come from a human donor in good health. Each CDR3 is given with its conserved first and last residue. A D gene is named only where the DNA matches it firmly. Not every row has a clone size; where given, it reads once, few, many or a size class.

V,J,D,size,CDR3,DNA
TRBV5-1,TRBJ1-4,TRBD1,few,CASSLMTGMDEKLFF,TGCGCCAGCAGCTTGATGACAGGGATGGATGAAAAACTGTTTTTT
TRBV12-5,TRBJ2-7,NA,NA,CASGLGSGPSSYEQYF,TGTGCTAGTGGTTTGGGGTCGGGGCCGAGCTCCTACGAGCAGTACTTC
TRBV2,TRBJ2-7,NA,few,CASSELGYGSYEQYF,TGTGCCAGCAGTGAATTAGGGTATGGGTCCTACGAGCAGTACTTC
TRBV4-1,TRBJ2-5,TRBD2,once,CASSQGGTSGIQETQYF,TGCGCCAGCAGCCAGGGTGGGACTAGCGGGATCCAAGAGACCCAGTACTTC
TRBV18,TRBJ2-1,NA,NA,CASSPAYNEQFF,TGTGCCAGCTCACCAGCGTACAATGAGCAGTTCTTC
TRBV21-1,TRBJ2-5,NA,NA,CARQETQYF,TGTGCCAGGCAAGAGACCCAGTACTTC
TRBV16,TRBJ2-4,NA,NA,CASSPSRSKNIQYF,TGTGCCAGCAGCCCCAGCAGGTCCAAAAACATTCAGTACTTC
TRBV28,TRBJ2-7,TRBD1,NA,CASSRTGVKAYEQYF,TGTGCCAGCAGCAGGACAGGGGTTAAGGCCTACGAGCAGTACTTC
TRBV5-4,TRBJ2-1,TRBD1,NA,CASSSRQGRLSSYNEQFF,TGTGCCAGCAGTAGCAGACAGGGACGGCTGAGCTCCTACAATGAGCAGTTCTTC
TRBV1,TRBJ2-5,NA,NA,CTSSQDQEGGPEETQYF,TGCACCAGCAGCCAAGATCAGGAGGGAGGGCCGGAGGAGACCCAGTACTTC
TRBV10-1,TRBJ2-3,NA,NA,CASSPGATDTQYF,TGCGCCAGCAGTCCCGGGGCAACGGATACGCAGTATTTT
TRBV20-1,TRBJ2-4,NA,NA,CSAPGGGFQYF,TGCAGTGCTCCCGGGGGAGGCTTTCAGTACTTC
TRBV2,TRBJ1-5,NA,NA,CASSEGKQPNQPQHF,TGTGCCAGCAGTGAGGGGAAGCAGCCTAATCAGCCCCAGCATTTT
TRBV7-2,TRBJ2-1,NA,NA,CASSLATTYEQFF,TGTGCCAGCAGCTTAGCGACTACGTATGAGCAGTTCTTC
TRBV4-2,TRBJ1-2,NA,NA,CASRYDRNNYGYTF,TGTGCCAGCCGATACGACAGGAATAACTATGGCTACACCTTC
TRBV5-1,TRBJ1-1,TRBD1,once,CASTGQGAVSAEAFF,TGCGCCAGCACCGGACAGGGGGCGGTCTCCGCTGAAGCTTTCTTT
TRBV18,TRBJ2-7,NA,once,CASSPDTTYEQYF,TGTGCCAGCTCACCGGACACCACCTACGAGCAGTACTTC
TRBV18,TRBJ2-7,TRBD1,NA,CASSQVTGYFEQYF,TGTGCCAGCTCACAGGTGACAGGGTATTTCGAGCAGTACTTC
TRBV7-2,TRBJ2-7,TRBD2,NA,CASSSVAGGTYEQYF,TGTGCCAGCAGCTCCGTAGCGGGGGGGACCTACGAGCAGTACTTC
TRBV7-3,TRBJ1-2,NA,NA,CASSLKWNTRYGYTF,TGTGCCAGCAGCTTAAAGTGGAACACTCGATATGGCTACACCTTC
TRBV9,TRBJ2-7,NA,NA,CASSATGLYEQYF,TGTGCCAGCAGCGCAACGGGACTTTACGAGCAGTACTTC
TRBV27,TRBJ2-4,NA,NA,CASSFAPGSNIQYF,TGTGCCAGCAGTTTTGCCCCAGGTTCGAACATTCAGTACTTC
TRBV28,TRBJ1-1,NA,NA,CASKSAGMNTEAFF,TGTGCCAGCAAGAGTGCAGGGATGAACACTGAAGCTTTCTTT
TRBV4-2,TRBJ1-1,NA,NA,CASSQAGGGTEAFF,TGTGCCAGCAGCCAAGCCGGGGGTGGCACTGAAGCTTTCTTT
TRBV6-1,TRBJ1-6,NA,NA,CASKTGPGGSPLHF,TGTGCCAGCAAAACCGGCCCTGGCGGTTCACCCCTCCACTTT
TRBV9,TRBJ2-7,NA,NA,CASSAGDPRMFNYEQYF,TGTGCCAGCAGCGCCGGGGATCCTAGGATGTTCAACTACGAGCAGTACTTC
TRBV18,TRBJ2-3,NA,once,CASSQDSSTDTQYF,TGTGCCAGCTCACAAGACAGCAGCACAGATACGCAGTATTTT
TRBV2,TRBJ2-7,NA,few,CASSDVGAYEQYF,TGTGCCAGCAGTGATGTAGGTGCCTACGAGCAGTACTTC
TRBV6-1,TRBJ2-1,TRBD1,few,CASSELKGANGNEQFF,TGTGCCAGCAGTGAATTAAAGGGGGCAAACGGCAATGAGCAGTTCTTC
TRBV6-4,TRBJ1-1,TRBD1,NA,CASSRQGNTEAFF,TGTGCCAGCAGTCGACAGGGTAACACTGAAGCTTTCTTT
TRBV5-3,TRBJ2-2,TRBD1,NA,CARSLKGGGSNTGELFF,TGTGCCAGAAGCTTAAAAGGGGGCGGGTCTAACACCGGGGAGCTGTTTTTT
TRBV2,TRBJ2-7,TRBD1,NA,CASRFGDSLSYEQYF,TGTGCCAGCAGGTTCGGGGACAGTCTCTCCTACGAGCAGTACTTC
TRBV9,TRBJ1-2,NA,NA,CASSVGRITGPDGYTF,TGTGCCAGCAGCGTAGGGCGTATAACAGGGCCCGATGGCTACACCTTC
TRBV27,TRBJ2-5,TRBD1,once,CASSRTGGGQTQYF,TGTGCCAGCAGCCGAACAGGGGGCGGACAGACCCAGTACTTC
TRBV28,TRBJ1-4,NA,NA,CASSRGGGFTANEKLFF,TGTGCCAGCAGTCGGGGGGGAGGTTTTACGGCTAATGAAAAACTGTTTTTT
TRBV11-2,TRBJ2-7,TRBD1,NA,CASSRPGQGLYEQYF,TGTGCCAGCAGCAGACCGGGACAGGGGCTCTACGAGCAGTACTTC
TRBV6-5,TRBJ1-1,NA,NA,CASSFQQGEAFF,TGTGCCAGCAGTTTCCAACAGGGCGAAGCTTTCTTT
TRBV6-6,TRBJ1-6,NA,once,CASSYSTDNSPLHF,TGTGCCAGCAGTTACTCGACTGACAATTCACCCCTCCACTTT
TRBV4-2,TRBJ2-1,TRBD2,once,CASSQVAGDYNEQFF,TGTGCCAGCAGCCAGGTAGCGGGGGACTACAATGAGCAGTTCTTC
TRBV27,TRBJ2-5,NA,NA,CASSLRGRTEETQYF,TGTGCCAGCAGTTTAAGAGGGAGGACGGAAGAGACCCAGTACTTC
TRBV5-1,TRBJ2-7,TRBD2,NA,CASSLGLAGGARGF,TGCGCCAGCAGCTTGGGACTAGCGGGAGGTGCTCGAGGCTTC
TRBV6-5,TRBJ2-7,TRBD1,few,CASSYKGGPTYEQYF,TGTGCCAGCAGTTACAAAGGGGGCCCCACCTACGAGCAGTACTTC